The 25 T cell receptor beta chains below were found in one sample sequenced in a study of T cells expressing NK-cell markers (dated by TCRdb to 2020 to 2022). Library preparation employed 5' RACE. Instrument used: Illumina HiSeq 2000. TCRdb reprocessed the public reads and reports one entry per CDR3 protein sequence, without DNA. The sample's table covers about 150,000 distinct CDR3 sequences. The ten biggest clones cover around a third of the sample. Material for sequencing was blood T cells: a sorted CD56 or NKG2C T cell subset, CD4+ or CD8+ T cells, or bulk PBMC T cells (not recorded which). These receptors came from a woman aged 45-60 years in good health. Donor details come from another sample of the same person, matched by shared clones.

V usage is TRBV4-1 and J usage is TRBJ2-1; TCRdb lists TRBD2, though no DNA is available to test this call. The CDR3 length is 16 residues. Germline V gene data show CDR1 as MGHRA and CDR2 as YSYEKL. The CDR3 here is CASSQSGTSGWGEQFF.

The chain employs TRBV5-5 and TRBJ2-7. The CDR3 loop spans 15 amino acids. CDR1 and CDR2 (germline): SGHKS, YYEKEE (reference sequence). CDR3 protein: CASSTELAVAYEQYF.

The chain employs TRBV2 and TRBJ2-7; no DNA is available, so the TRBD1 call from TCRdb remains unchecked. This CDR3 spans 15 amino acids. The germline CDR1 and CDR2 sequences are SNHLY and FYNNEI. The CDR3: CASREPDRGPYEQYF.

The chain joins TRBV7-9 to TRBJ2-1; there is no DNA to check the TCRdb D call of TRBD1. This CDR3 spans 12 amino acids. CDR1 and CDR2 from the germline V gene are SEHNR and FQNEAQ (reference sequence). CDR3: CASSRGGSEQFF.

The V gene is TRBV30, the J gene TRBJ1-3; the TCRdb D gene call, TRBD1, has no DNA to confirm it. This CDR3 has 14 residues. The germline V gene encodes CDR1 GTSNPN and CDR2 SVGIG (reference sequence). CDR3 loop: CAWDTGRTGNTIYF.

The chain combines TRBV7-9 with TRBJ2-3; absent DNA, TCRdb's TRBD1 call cannot be checked. Germline assignment: CDR1 SEHNR and CDR2 FQNEAQ (reference sequence). This CDR3 is built from 17 residues. The CDR3 reads CASSLPGRQTSTDTQYF.

The chain employs TRBV7-9 and TRBJ2-1; TCRdb's assignment of TRBD1 cannot be checked, as there is no DNA. The length of the CDR3 is 13 residues. CDR1 and CDR2 (germline): SEHNR, FQNEAQ (reference sequence). CDR3 amino acids: CASMAGSGNEQFF. The full variable domain, with the rest looked up from reference TRBV7-9 and TRBJ2-1, is DTGVSQNPRHKITKRGQNVTFRCDPISEHNRLYWYRQTLGQGPEFLTYFQNEAQLEKSRLLSDRFSAERPKGSFSTLEIQRTEQGDSAMYLCASMAGSGNEQFFGPGTRLTVL.

The rearrangement uses TRBV3-1 and TRBJ2-1. Germline V gene data show CDR1 as LGHDT and CDR2 as YNNKEL (reference sequence). The CDR3 has 15 amino acids. This CDR3 is CASSQEYGGNNEQFF.

The CDR3 loop reads CASSQKVIGEQFF. The genes are TRBV3-1 and TRBJ2-1. The CDR3 totals 13 residues. From germline, CDR1 is LGHDT and CDR2 YNNKEL (reference sequence).

The V call is TRBV7-6, the J call TRBJ2-1; TCRdb returns TRBD1, unconfirmable since there is no DNA. The CDR3 runs to 13 residues. The germline V gene encodes CDR1 SGHVS and CDR2 FNYEAQ. This chain's CDR3 is CASSYRTDNEQFF.

The chain links TRBV12-3 or TRBV12-4 to TRBJ2-3; checking the TCRdb D call of TRBD2 is not possible without DNA. CDR3 size: 16 residues. The CDR3 is CASSLYGSGSSDTQYF.

The genes are TRBV6-2 or TRBV6-3 and TRBJ2-5; TCRdb indicates TRBD2, and absent DNA this call remains unverified. The CDR3 totals 16 residues. The V gene's germline CDR1 is MNHEY and CDR2 SVGEGT. The CDR3 spells CASSYSLAGGPETQYF.

This sequence joins TRBV27 and TRBJ2-2; the D call of TRBD2 rests on TCRdb alone, since no DNA is present to check it. Germline V CDR1 and CDR2: MNHEY, SMNVEV (reference sequence). The CDR3 spans 18 residues. CDR3 residues: CASRQAGRPTINTGELFF.

The V and J genes are TRBV4-1 and TRBJ2-3; TCRdb's assignment of TRBD2 cannot be checked, as there is no DNA. Per the germline V gene, CDR1 is MGHRA and CDR2 is YSYEKL. The CDR3 contains 14 residues. This CDR3 is CASSQDPGGRDQYF.

V is TRBV7-8 and J is TRBJ2-3. There are 14 residues in the CDR3. Germline V gives CDR1 SGHVS, CDR2 FQNEAQ. This chain's CDR3 is CASRSLWGTDTQYF.

The chain employs TRBV24-1 and TRBJ1-1. Per the germline V gene, CDR1 is KGHDR and CDR2 is SFDVKD. CDR3 length: 15 amino acids. Here the CDR3 reads CATRASGSENTEAFF.

The CDR3 loop reads CASSLAGEELFF. This chain uses TRBV5-1 with TRBJ2-2. The CDR3 runs to 12 residues. From germline, CDR1 is SGHRS and CDR2 YFSETQ.

This chain joins TRBV5-1 and TRBJ2-1. This CDR3 is 13 amino acids long. Germline CDR1 and CDR2: SGHRS and YFSETQ. CDR3 sequence reads: CASMLESWNEQFF.

The chain has TRBV10-1 and TRBJ2-7. This CDR3 region has 14 residues. From germline, CDR1 is WNHNN and CDR2 SYGVQD (reference sequence). This chain's CDR3 is CASSESGFSYEQYF.

The J gene is TRBJ2-2, the V gene TRBV7-9; TCRdb gives TRBD2 as the D gene, but with no DNA this cannot be confirmed. CDR1 and CDR2 (germline): SEHNR, FQNEAQ (reference sequence). The CDR3 has 15 residues. CDR3 in amino acids: CASSATGTSGGELFF.

The chain combines TRBV15 with TRBJ1-4. CDR1 is LNHNV, CDR2 YYDKDF, per germline (reference sequence). This CDR3 contains 16 residues. The CDR3 region is CATSPLEGSTNEKLFF. The entire variable domain, with the rest obtained from reference TRBV15 and TRBJ1-4, is as follows: DAMVIQNPRYQVTQFGKPVTLSCSQTLNHNVMYWYQQKSSQAPKLLFHYYDKDFNNEADTPDNFQSRRPNTSFCFLDIRSPGLGDTAMYLCATSPLEGSTNEKLFFGSGTQLSVL.

The chain employs TRBV29-1 and TRBJ2-3; absent DNA, TCRdb's TRBD1 call cannot be checked. This CDR3 contains 12 residues. Germline V lookup: CDR1 SQVTM, CDR2 ANQGSEA. Here the CDR3 reads CSALWEADTQYF.

This chain links TRBV5-6 with TRBJ1-2; TCRdb selects TRBD1, and the lack of DNA leaves this call unchecked. The CDR3 has 15 residues. In germline, CDR1 is SGHDT, CDR2 YYEEEE. The CDR3 here is CASSITGEDNYGYTF.

The rearrangement links TRBV7-9 to TRBJ2-5; lacking DNA, the TRBD2 call made by TCRdb goes unchecked. CDR1 and CDR2 from the germline V gene are SEHNR and FQNEAQ (reference sequence). The CDR3 totals 14 residues. Here the CDR3 reads CASTDGRSLETQYF.

The chain couples TRBV15 to TRBJ1-2. The CDR3 loop spans 13 amino acids. CDR1 is LNHNV, CDR2 YYDKDF, per germline (reference sequence). The CDR3 loop reads CATSRSGGYGYTF. Full variable domain (missing parts from reference TRBV15 and TRBJ1-2): DAMVIQNPRYQVTQFGKPVTLSCSQTLNHNVMYWYQQKSSQAPKLLFHYYDKDFNNEADTPDNFQSRRPNTSFCFLDIRSPGLGDTAMYLCATSRSGGYGYTFGSGTRLTVV.